This T cell receptor (beta chain) was recovered during a study of neurological immune-mediated disorders. This clonotype appeared many times. Time point noted: longitudinal time-point 1 (baseline). TCRdb re-derived calls from the 5' RACE reads in MiXCR, one entry per CDR3 protein. The sample holds some 77,000 distinct CDR3 sequences, roughly 13% seen once. The CDR3 runs 13 residues. In germline, CDR1 is KGHDR, CDR2 SFDVKD. J lost 5 bases, V lost 8 bases, and 3 bases had no gene match. The gene calls are TRBV24-1 and TRBJ2-2; 8 bases map to TRBD1. Sequencing input: PBMCs. This receptor was taken from a female donor with HTLV-1-associated myelopathy (HAM/TSP). The CDR3 spells CATNDRGTGELFF. For the CDR3, the DNA is TGTGCCACCAACGACAGGGGAACCGGGGAGCTGTTTTTT.